These T cell receptor beta chains were read from a single sample in a study of T cell responses to AZD1222 COVID-19 vaccine. Some clones are missing from TCRdb's copy, which holds only in-frame ones; the method was immunoSEQ multiplex PCR. The sample yields roughly 190,000 clones, approximately 93% seen once. The starting material was peripheral blood, obtained 28 days after the second AZD1222 dose. These receptor sequences come from an adult who received the AZD1222 COVID-19 vaccine. CDR3s include the opening cysteine and the closing phenylalanine or tryptophan. A D gene is named only where the DNA matches it firmly. Part of the rows lack a size; the others show once, few, many or a class for expanded clones.

D gene: NA
J gene: TRBJ2-1
clone size: NA
V gene: TRBV2
CDR3 protein: CASRTVSGEQFF
CDR3 DNA: TGTGCCAGCAGGACCGTCAGCGGGGAGCAGTTCTTC

D gene: NA
J gene: TRBJ1-1
clone size: NA
V gene: TRBV18
CDR3 protein: CASSPGQGWTEAFF
CDR3 DNA: TGTGCCAGCTCACCAGGGCAGGGGTGGACTGAAGCTTTCTTT

D gene: TRBD2
J gene: TRBJ2-3
clone size: once
V gene: TRBV12-5
CDR3 protein: CASALAGGTDTQYF
CDR3 DNA: TGTGCTAGTGCCTTAGCGGGAGGCACAGATACGCAGTATTTT

D gene: TRBD2
J gene: TRBJ2-1
clone size: NA
V gene: TRBV19
CDR3 protein: CASSLGLAGANEQFF
CDR3 DNA: TGTGCCAGTAGTCTGGGACTAGCGGGAGCCAATGAGCAGTTCTTC

D gene: NA
J gene: TRBJ1-1
clone size: NA
V gene: TRBV14
CDR3 protein: CASSQFGGNTEAFF
CDR3 DNA: TGTGCCAGCAGCCAATTTGGCGGGAACACTGAAGCTTTCTTT

D gene: TRBD1
J gene: TRBJ1-2
clone size: NA
V gene: TRBV5-1
CDR3 protein: CASSPWTGQRGYTF
CDR3 DNA: TGCGCCAGCAGCCCCTGGACAGGGCAAAGAGGCTACACCTTC

D gene: NA
J gene: TRBJ1-1
clone size: NA
V gene: TRBV2
CDR3 protein: CASSPQTGVLSKAFF
CDR3 DNA: TGTGCCAGCAGTCCCCAGACAGGCGTTTTGAGTAAGGCTTTCTTT

D gene: NA
J gene: TRBJ1-6
clone size: NA
V gene: TRBV7-3
CDR3 protein: CASSPFGTLDSPLHF
CDR3 DNA: TGTGCCAGCAGCCCCTTCGGGACACTTGATTCACCCCTCCACTTT

D gene: TRBD1
J gene: TRBJ1-1
clone size: once
V gene: TRBV6-5
CDR3 protein: CASSYSATGGTEAFF
CDR3 DNA: TGTGCCAGCAGTTACTCCGCAACAGGGGGCACTGAAGCTTTCTTT

D gene: NA
J gene: TRBJ1-5
clone size: NA
V gene: TRBV19
CDR3 protein: CASSHRGSNQPQHF
CDR3 DNA: TGTGCCAGTAGTCATCGAGGTAGCAATCAGCCCCAGCATTTT

D gene: NA
J gene: TRBJ1-1
clone size: NA
V gene: TRBV5-6
CDR3 protein: CASSFGSANTEAFF
CDR3 DNA: TGTGCCAGCAGCTTCGGGTCAGCTAACACTGAAGCTTTCTTT

D gene: NA
J gene: TRBJ2-3
clone size: NA
V gene: TRBV6-6
CDR3 protein: CASSTRENRADTQYF
CDR3 DNA: TGTGCCAGCAGCACCCGGGAGAACAGGGCAGATACGCAGTATTTT

D gene: NA
J gene: TRBJ1-1
clone size: NA
V gene: TRBV2
CDR3 protein: CASRGTQVNTEAFF
CDR3 DNA: TGTGCCAGCAGGGGGACACAAGTGAACACTGAAGCTTTCTTT

D gene: NA
J gene: TRBJ1-4
clone size: NA
V gene: TRBV27
CDR3 protein: CASSPFSLTSEKLFF
CDR3 DNA: TGTGCCAGCAGTCCCTTCTCCCTTACCTCCGAAAAACTGTTTTTT

D gene: NA
J gene: TRBJ1-4
clone size: NA
V gene: TRBV6-5
CDR3 protein: CASSPSATNEKLFF
CDR3 DNA: TGTGCCAGCAGCCCCAGTGCAACTAATGAAAAACTGTTTTTT

D gene: NA
J gene: TRBJ1-5
clone size: NA
V gene: TRBV12-3/TRBV12-4
CDR3 protein: CASRADVNQPQHF
CDR3 DNA: TGTGCCAGCAGGGCCGACGTTAATCAGCCCCAGCATTTT

D gene: NA
J gene: TRBJ2-3
clone size: NA
V gene: TRBV15
CDR3 protein: CATSRVVTQVTDTQYF
CDR3 DNA: TGTGCCACCAGCAGAGTCGTGACCCAAGTCACAGATACGCAGTATTTT

D gene: NA
J gene: TRBJ1-6
clone size: NA
V gene: TRBV7-6
CDR3 protein: CASSPGRNNSPLHF
CDR3 DNA: TGTGCCAGCAGCCCGGGACGGAATAATTCACCCCTCCACTTT

D gene: NA
J gene: TRBJ2-7
clone size: NA
V gene: TRBV27
CDR3 protein: CASSLGQSYEQYF
CDR3 DNA: TGTGCCAGCAGTTTGGGCCAGAGTTACGAGCAGTACTTC

D gene: NA
J gene: TRBJ2-7
clone size: few
V gene: TRBV12-3/TRBV12-4
CDR3 protein: CASSAGLGEQYF
CDR3 DNA: TGTGCCAGCAGTGCGGGGTTGGGCGAGCAGTACTTC

D gene: NA
J gene: TRBJ1-2
clone size: NA
V gene: TRBV6-2/TRBV6-3
CDR3 protein: CASSYVRNGYTF
CDR3 DNA: TGTGCCAGCAGTTACGTTCGAAATGGCTACACCTTC

D gene: TRBD2
J gene: TRBJ2-7
clone size: NA
V gene: TRBV18
CDR3 protein: CASSRAGGLSYEQYF
CDR3 DNA: TGTGCCAGCTCACGAGCGGGGGGCCTCTCCTACGAGCAGTACTTC

D gene: TRBD2
J gene: TRBJ2-1
clone size: NA
V gene: TRBV5-1
CDR3 protein: CASSLAPLAGGFQFF
CDR3 DNA: TGCGCCAGCAGCTTGGCCCCGCTAGCGGGAGGGTTCCAGTTCTTC

D gene: NA
J gene: TRBJ1-1
clone size: NA
V gene: TRBV19
CDR3 protein: CASSLGLNTEAFF
CDR3 DNA: TGTGCCAGTAGCCTGGGCTTGAACACTGAAGCTTTCTTT

D gene: NA
J gene: TRBJ2-5
clone size: NA
V gene: TRBV6-2/TRBV6-3
CDR3 protein: CASSYSNFGSLGARETQYF
CDR3 DNA: TGTGCCAGCAGTTACTCGAATTTCGGCAGTCTGGGGGCGCGAGAGACCCAGTACTTC

D gene: TRBD1
J gene: TRBJ1-6
clone size: NA
V gene: TRBV5-6
CDR3 protein: CASSPWTGRNSPLHF
CDR3 DNA: TGTGCCAGCAGCCCCTGGACAGGGCGTAATTCACCCCTCCACTTT

D gene: TRBD1
J gene: TRBJ2-6
clone size: NA
V gene: TRBV19
CDR3 protein: CASSMDREAGANVLTF
CDR3 DNA: TGTGCCAGTAGTATGGACAGGGAGGCTGGGGCCAACGTCCTGACTTTC

D gene: TRBD2
J gene: TRBJ2-7
clone size: NA
V gene: TRBV4-1
CDR3 protein: CASSQGAGGLYEQYF
CDR3 DNA: TGCGCCAGCAGCCAAGGAGCGGGGGGGCTCTACGAGCAGTACTTC

D gene: TRBD1
J gene: TRBJ2-5
clone size: NA
V gene: TRBV6-5
CDR3 protein: CASSLSGTGQETQYF
CDR3 DNA: TGTGCCAGCAGTTTATCCGGGACAGGGCAAGAGACCCAGTACTTC

D gene: NA
J gene: TRBJ2-3
clone size: NA
V gene: TRBV11-2
CDR3 protein: CASSFRRLDTQYF
CDR3 DNA: TGTGCCAGCAGCTTCCGGCGCCTTGATACGCAGTATTTT

D gene: NA
J gene: TRBJ2-7
clone size: NA
V gene: TRBV21-1
CDR3 protein: CASSSSNREHYEQYF
CDR3 DNA: TGTGCCAGCAGCAGCTCTAACAGGGAACACTACGAGCAGTACTTC

D gene: TRBD1
J gene: TRBJ2-7
clone size: NA
V gene: TRBV2
CDR3 protein: CASSESPSDRFSYEQYF
CDR3 DNA: TGTGCCAGCAGTGAATCCCCCTCGGACAGGTTCTCCTACGAGCAGTACTTC

D gene: NA
J gene: TRBJ1-1
clone size: NA
V gene: TRBV11-2
CDR3 protein: CASSFGGQRTEAFF
CDR3 DNA: TGTGCCAGCAGCTTTGGGGGGCAGAGGACTGAAGCTTTCTTT

D gene: NA
J gene: TRBJ2-1
clone size: NA
V gene: TRBV4-1
CDR3 protein: CASSHPGENEQFF
CDR3 DNA: TGCGCCAGCAGCCATCCAGGGGAAAATGAGCAGTTCTTC

D gene: NA
J gene: TRBJ2-7
clone size: NA
V gene: TRBV4-3
CDR3 protein: CASSQGQGSSYEQYF
CDR3 DNA: TGCGCCAGCAGCCAAGGCCAGGGGTCCTCCTACGAGCAGTACTTC

D gene: TRBD1
J gene: TRBJ1-1
clone size: NA
V gene: TRBV29-1
CDR3 protein: CSVAVGQGNTEAFF
CDR3 DNA: TGCAGCGTTGCAGTGGGACAGGGGAACACTGAAGCTTTCTTT

D gene: NA
J gene: TRBJ1-6
clone size: NA
V gene: TRBV4-3
CDR3 protein: CASSQVFSRSSYNSPLHF
CDR3 DNA: TGCGCCAGCAGCCAAGTGTTTTCCCGTAGCTCCTATAATTCACCCCTCCACTTT

D gene: NA
J gene: TRBJ1-5
clone size: NA
V gene: TRBV4-2
CDR3 protein: CASSLGPGGQPQHF
CDR3 DNA: TGTGCCAGCAGCCTTGGTCCGGGGGGTCAGCCCCAGCATTTT

D gene: NA
J gene: TRBJ1-1
clone size: NA
V gene: TRBV20-1
CDR3 protein: CSALTYGGAFF
CDR3 DNA: TGCAGTGCTCTTACTTACGGGGGAGCTTTCTTT

D gene: NA
J gene: TRBJ2-1
clone size: once
V gene: TRBV30
CDR3 protein: CAWRGNGWNEQFF
CDR3 DNA: TGTGCCTGGAGGGGCAATGGGTGGAATGAGCAGTTCTTC